This T cell receptor (beta chain) was captured in a study of cytomegalovirus exposure and HLA in healthy donors. Study at large: Out of 398 genotyped donors, roughly 80% belonged to the Caucasian-associated ancestry cluster.

The germline CDR1 and CDR2 sequences are LNHNV and YYDKDF (reference sequence). The CDR3 has 15 amino acids. V gave up 3 bases and J gave up 1 base, with 13 bases separating them. Though probably carrying unrecorded immune exposures, donors were nominally healthy at sampling. The PCR was carried out with 60 Vbeta primers and 13 Jbeta primers. Generated by immunoSEQ multiplex PCR, the TCRdb table keeps only in-frame clones and is missing some. This table holds approximately 140,000 clones, 70% to 80% found once. The chain carries TRBV15 and TRBJ2-7; D is unresolved. The receptor was derived from a human donor in good health. Material for sequencing was PBMCs. CDR3 in amino acids: CATSRRRRGSYEQYF. CDR3 DNA sequence: TGTGCCACCAGCAGGCGCCGGAGAGGTTCCTACGAGCAGTACTTC.